A selection of T cell receptor beta chains follows, all from one sample in a study of T cells after yellow fever vaccination. TCRdb reanalysed the 5' RACE reads using MiXCR and keeps one entry per CDR3 protein. The table lists more than 110,000 distinct CDR3 sequences, more than 6.5% of them singletons, with under 0.7% in the top ten. Here the sequenced sample was CD4+ T cells sorted from PBMCs, taken 10 days after the yellow fever booster vaccination. All receptors derive from a man aged 25-45 years who received the YFV17D yellow fever vaccine. Both conserved end residues are part of each CDR3. Fields, in order: V gene, J gene, clone size, D gene, CDR3 DNA, CDR3 protein. D genes are given only for firm matches. A clone size is listed for some rows: how often the clone was seen (once, few, many), or a class if it is expanded.

TRBV11-2,TRBJ1-4,many,.,TGTGCCAGCAGCTTACAAGGAGGGGGGGGAGCAACTAATGAAAAACTGTTTTTT,CASSLQGGGGATNEKLFF
TRBV20-1,TRBJ2-1,many,TRBD2,TGCAGTGCTAGGGGGGGGACTGGGTCCAATGAGCAGTTCTTC,CSARGGTGSNEQFF
TRBV7-6,TRBJ2-7,few,TRBD2,TGTGCCAGCGGACGGGGGGGCGAGCAGTACTTC,CASGRGGEQYF
TRBV7-3,TRBJ2-1,many,.,TGTGCCAGCAGCTTAGACGGGAGAGGTAATGAGCAGTTCTTC,CASSLDGRGNEQFF
TRBV7-2,TRBJ2-7,many,TRBD2,TGTGCCAGCAGTCCCGGGGGGGATTTGTACGAGCAGTACTTC,CASSPGGDLYEQYF
TRBV9,TRBJ1-1,many,.,TGTGCCAGCAGCGGAGGACAATCAAGCGCTGAAGCTTTCTTT,CASSGGQSSAEAFF
TRBV18,TRBJ2-5,.,.,TGTGCCTCCTGGACCGACAGTGTAGGAGAGACCCAGTACTTC,CASWTDSVGETQYF
TRBV20-1,TRBJ2-7,.,.,TGCAGTGCTAGAGCGGGAACAGGCCCTTTTGAGCAGTACTTC,CSARAGTGPFEQYF
TRBV9,TRBJ1-1,many,.,TGTGCCAGCAGCGCACAGGGAATCGCTGAAGCTTTCTTT,CASSAQGIAEAFF
TRBV20-1,TRBJ2-1,few,TRBD2,TGCAGTGCTAAACCCTCGGGGACTACCGCCTACAATGAGCAGTTCTTC,CSAKPSGTTAYNEQFF
TRBV6-2/TRBV6-3,TRBJ2-1,many,.,TGTGCCAGCAGTCCAGGGGGGCATAGCTCCTACAATGAGCAGTTCTTC,CASSPGGHSSYNEQFF
TRBV5-1,TRBJ2-7,many,TRBD2,TGCGCCAGCAGCTCCGGGACTAGCGGGAGGGTCTACGAGCAGTACTTC,CASSSGTSGRVYEQYF
TRBV7-2,TRBJ2-1,many,.,TGTGCCAGCAGCTTATCGAGGGAAAGCTCCTACAATGAGCAGTTCTTC,CASSLSRESSYNEQFF
TRBV20-1,TRBJ2-7,many,TRBD1,TGCAGTGCTACGACAGGGCGGTACGAGCAGTACTTC,CSATTGRYEQYF
TRBV10-3,TRBJ2-7,many,.,TGTGCCATCAGTGCCGCGCGATCAGGAGGGAGCGAGCAGTACTTC,CAISAARSGGSEQYF
TRBV3-1,TRBJ2-3,many,.,TGTGCCAGCAGCTCCGACTGGGAACTCACAGATACGCAGTATTTT,CASSSDWELTDTQYF
TRBV12-3/TRBV12-4,TRBJ1-2,many,.,TGTGCCAGCAGTTTATCTGGGTTTTACGGCTACACCTTC,CASSLSGFYGYTF
TRBV7-2,TRBJ2-1,many,.,TGTGCCAGCAGCGCTGGGGGCGCTTCGATGCTATACAATGAGCAGTTCTTC,CASSAGGASMLYNEQFF
TRBV7-2,TRBJ2-5,many,.,TGTGCCAGCACCACGGGGCTTCAAGAGACCCAGTACTTC,CASTTGLQETQYF
TRBV4-3,TRBJ2-7,many,.,TGCGCCAGCAGCCAAGATCACGGAACCTACGAGCAGTACTTC,CASSQDHGTYEQYF
TRBV12-3/TRBV12-4,TRBJ2-1,.,TRBD1,TGTGCCAGCAGTCTAATCCCGGGACAGGGAGTTAGCTCCTACAATGAGCAGTTCTTC,CASSLIPGQGVSSYNEQFF
TRBV6-1,TRBJ2-7,many,TRBD2,TGTGCCAGCAACCAAGCGAGCCTAGCGGGGAACGAGCAGTACTTC,CASNQASLAGNEQYF
TRBV7-2,TRBJ2-5,many,TRBD2,TGTGCCAGCAGCTGGTCCGGGACTAGTTTCGTAGAGACCCAGTACTTC,CASSWSGTSFVETQYF
TRBV7-6,TRBJ2-2,few,TRBD1,TGTGCCAGCAGTCTCGGGCAGGGGGCTGGGACCGGGGAGCTGTTTTTT,CASSLGQGAGTGELFF